A selection of T cell receptor beta chains follows, all from one sample in a study of human T cells and chemical hapten exposure. TCRdb fed the RACE reads into MiXCR, producing one record per CDR3 protein. The sample lists some 300,000 distinct CDR3 sequences; around 5% were seen once. The sample was whole blood, taken in connection with sensitization to the hapten diphenylcyclopropenone (DPC). The receptors were sampled from a woman aged 18-30 years with alopecia areata. Some clones in this sample may be carry-over from other donors' samples. CDR3s include the opening cysteine and the closing phenylalanine or tryptophan. Fields, in order: CDR3 protein, CDR3 DNA, clone size, D gene, J gene, V gene. A D gene is named only where the DNA matches it firmly. Not every row has a clone size; where given, it reads once, few, many or a size class.

CDR3aa: CASSLLFRETQYF
CDR3nt: TGTGCCAGCAGTTTACTGTTCCGGGAGACCCAGTACTTC
abundance: -
d_gene: -
j_gene: TRBJ2-5
v_gene: TRBV12-3/TRBV12-4

CDR3aa: CASSPDRVSAQHF
CDR3nt: TGTGCCAGCTCACCAGACAGGGTTTCGGCCCAGCATTTT
abundance: few
d_gene: TRBD1
j_gene: TRBJ1-5
v_gene: TRBV18

CDR3aa: CASMDGGGASEQYF
CDR3nt: TGTGCCAGCATGGACGGCGGGGGGGCCTCCGAGCAGTACTTC
abundance: few
d_gene: TRBD2
j_gene: TRBJ2-7
v_gene: TRBV27

CDR3aa: CPSSLAGGGKDNEQFF
CDR3nt: TGTCCCAGCAGTTTGGCTGGCGGGGGGAAAGACAATGAGCAGTTCTTC
abundance: many
d_gene: TRBD2
j_gene: TRBJ2-1
v_gene: TRBV12-3/TRBV12-4

CDR3aa: CASSSDAGPLHF
CDR3nt: TGTGCCAGCAGCTCCGATGCCGGGCCCCTCCACTTT
abundance: once
d_gene: -
j_gene: TRBJ1-6
v_gene: TRBV5-4

CDR3aa: CSVELGQTEHTDTQYF
CDR3nt: TGCAGCGTTGAACTTGGACAGACGGAGCACACAGATACGCAGTATTTT
abundance: -
d_gene: -
j_gene: TRBJ2-3
v_gene: TRBV29-1

CDR3aa: CASSPGTGGSGANVLTF
CDR3nt: TGTGCCAGCTCACCAGGGACAGGGGGTTCTGGGGCCAACGTCCTGACTTTC
abundance: -
d_gene: TRBD1
j_gene: TRBJ2-6
v_gene: TRBV18

CDR3aa: CASSPGQGNEAFF
CDR3nt: TGTGCCAGCAGTCCCGGACAGGGGAATGAAGCTTTCTTT
abundance: -
d_gene: TRBD1
j_gene: TRBJ1-1
v_gene: TRBV6-5

CDR3aa: CASGLVLRGAYNEQFF
CDR3nt: TGTGCTAGTGGTTTGGTACTTAGGGGTGCCTACAATGAGCAGTTCTTC
abundance: few
d_gene: -
j_gene: TRBJ2-1
v_gene: TRBV12-5

CDR3aa: CASSQVRQVNTEAFF
CDR3nt: TGCGCCAGCAGCCAAGTCCGTCAGGTGAACACTGAAGCTTTCTTT
abundance: few
d_gene: -
j_gene: TRBJ1-1
v_gene: TRBV4-1

CDR3aa: CASSQGQANTEAFF
CDR3nt: TGTGCCAGCAGTCAGGGACAGGCGAACACTGAAGCTTTCTTT
abundance: many
d_gene: TRBD1
j_gene: TRBJ1-1
v_gene: TRBV6-6

CDR3aa: CASSGGDRDNSPLHF
CDR3nt: TGTGCCAGCTCAGGGGGGGACAGGGACAATTCACCCCTCCACTTT
abundance: -
d_gene: TRBD1
j_gene: TRBJ1-6
v_gene: TRBV28

CDR3aa: CSASFDRLRRTDTQYF
CDR3nt: TGCAGCGCCTCCTTTGACAGGCTGAGACGCACAGATACGCAGTATTTT
abundance: many
d_gene: -
j_gene: TRBJ2-3
v_gene: TRBV29-1

CDR3aa: CSVPQGYGRFF
CDR3nt: TGCAGCGTTCCCCAGGGATATGGACGGTTCTTC
abundance: -
d_gene: -
j_gene: TRBJ2-1
v_gene: TRBV29-1

CDR3aa: CASSSGDRGTGELFF
CDR3nt: TGTGCCAGCAGTTCAGGAGACAGGGGGACCGGGGAGCTGTTTTTT
abundance: -
d_gene: TRBD1
j_gene: TRBJ2-2
v_gene: TRBV6-5

CDR3aa: CASRSGPDSNQPQHF
CDR3nt: TGTGCCAGCAGATCCGGACCGGATAGCAATCAGCCCCAGCATTTT
abundance: many
d_gene: -
j_gene: TRBJ1-5
v_gene: TRBV7-2

CDR3aa: CASSKSGFRLSGEQYF
CDR3nt: TGTGCCAGCAGCAAGTCCGGGTTTCGGCTATCGGGCGAGCAGTACTTC
abundance: few
d_gene: -
j_gene: TRBJ2-7
v_gene: TRBV14

CDR3aa: CASVTAGSEAFF
CDR3nt: TGTGCCAGCGTAACGGCAGGGTCTGAAGCTTTCTTT
abundance: many
d_gene: -
j_gene: TRBJ1-1
v_gene: TRBV3-1

CDR3aa: CASSLDSGSYNSPLHF
CDR3nt: TGTGCCAGCAGCTTAGACAGCGGCTCCTATAATTCACCCCTCCACTTT
abundance: -
d_gene: -
j_gene: TRBJ1-6
v_gene: TRBV7-2

CDR3aa: CSAGRAGLGANEQYF
CDR3nt: TGCAGTGCCGGTCGAGCAGGTTTGGGGGCCAACGAGCAGTACTTC
abundance: few
d_gene: -
j_gene: TRBJ2-7
v_gene: TRBV20-1

CDR3aa: CASRKVLADYGYTF
CDR3nt: TGCGCCAGCAGGAAAGTCCTTGCGGACTATGGCTACACCTTC
abundance: -
d_gene: -
j_gene: TRBJ1-2
v_gene: TRBV4-1

CDR3aa: CASSETGGTDTQYF
CDR3nt: TGTGCCAGCAGTGAAACAGGGGGCACAGATACGCAGTATTTT
abundance: many
d_gene: TRBD1
j_gene: TRBJ2-3
v_gene: TRBV6-4

CDR3aa: CASSDGLGPNYGYTF
CDR3nt: TGTGCCAGCAGTGACGGACTGGGTCCGAACTATGGCTACACCTTC
abundance: few
d_gene: -
j_gene: TRBJ1-2
v_gene: TRBV6-4

CDR3aa: CASSLRRPTALRGYTF
CDR3nt: TGTGCCAGCAGTTTACGGCGGCCAACCGCCCTGCGAGGCTACACCTTC
abundance: -
d_gene: -
j_gene: TRBJ1-2
v_gene: TRBV12-3/TRBV12-4

CDR3aa: CASTLAGGTAVYTF
CDR3nt: TGTGCCAGCACCCTAGCCGGAGGAACGGCGGTCTACACCTTC
abundance: many
d_gene: -
j_gene: TRBJ1-2
v_gene: TRBV6-5

CDR3aa: CASLLAVGDTEAFF
CDR3nt: TGTGCCAGCTTGCTCGCGGTGGGGGACACTGAAGCTTTCTTT
abundance: many
d_gene: -
j_gene: TRBJ1-1
v_gene: TRBV18

CDR3aa: CASSRDTGYGYTF
CDR3nt: TGTGCCAGCAGCCGGGACACCGGCTATGGCTACACCTTC
abundance: -
d_gene: -
j_gene: TRBJ1-2
v_gene: TRBV7-2

CDR3aa: CASSRQGWGGDEQFF
CDR3nt: TGCGCCAGCAGCCGCCAGGGGTGGGGGGGCGATGAGCAGTTCTTC
abundance: many
d_gene: -
j_gene: TRBJ2-1
v_gene: TRBV4-1

CDR3aa: CAIRATGGAGNTIYF
CDR3nt: TGTGCCATCAGAGCTACAGGGGGTGCTGGAAACACCATATATTTT
abundance: -
d_gene: TRBD1
j_gene: TRBJ1-3
v_gene: TRBV10-3

CDR3aa: CASSIQSHYGYTF
CDR3nt: TGTGCCAGCTCCATACAGAGCCACTATGGCTACACCTTC
abundance: few
d_gene: -
j_gene: TRBJ1-2
v_gene: TRBV7-8

CDR3aa: CASSTGQGNGYTF
CDR3nt: TGTGCCAGCAGTACGGGACAGGGGAATGGCTACACCTTC
abundance: few
d_gene: TRBD1
j_gene: TRBJ1-2
v_gene: TRBV28

CDR3aa: CASSHVIAGGPGDTQYF
CDR3nt: TGCGCCAGCAGCCATGTAATAGCGGGGGGGCCGGGAGATACGCAGTATTTT
abundance: -
d_gene: TRBD2
j_gene: TRBJ2-3
v_gene: TRBV4-3

CDR3aa: CASSPTGEFHEQYF
CDR3nt: TGTGCCAGCAGCCCGACAGGGGAGTTCCACGAGCAGTACTTC
abundance: many
d_gene: TRBD1
j_gene: TRBJ2-7
v_gene: TRBV6-2/TRBV6-3

CDR3aa: CSAPRPLADTQYF
CDR3nt: TGCAGTGCTCCTAGGCCTTTAGCAGATACGCAGTATTTT
abundance: many
d_gene: -
j_gene: TRBJ2-3
v_gene: TRBV20-1

CDR3aa: CASSPRDSKTDEQYF
CDR3nt: TGTGCCAGCAGTCCCCGGGACAGTAAGACCGACGAGCAGTACTTC
abundance: many
d_gene: TRBD1
j_gene: TRBJ2-7
v_gene: TRBV12-3/TRBV12-4

CDR3aa: CASSFQLYNSPLHF
CDR3nt: TGTGCCAGCAGTTTCCAGCTCTATAATTCACCCCTCCACTTT
abundance: many
d_gene: -
j_gene: TRBJ1-6
v_gene: TRBV27

CDR3aa: CASSNSGEKLFF
CDR3nt: TGTGCCAGCAGCAATTCCGGGGAAAAACTGTTTTTT
abundance: -
d_gene: -
j_gene: TRBJ1-4
v_gene: TRBV7-9

CDR3aa: CSAREAGLAGGREQYF
CDR3nt: TGCAGTGCTAGAGAAGCAGGCCTAGCGGGGGGTAGGGAGCAGTACTTC
abundance: -
d_gene: TRBD2
j_gene: TRBJ2-7
v_gene: TRBV20-1

CDR3aa: CASRSGVLGFF
CDR3nt: TGTGCCAGCAGGTCCGGGGTCTTGGGGTTCTTC
abundance: many
d_gene: -
j_gene: TRBJ2-1
v_gene: TRBV2

CDR3aa: CASSLFTDTEAFF
CDR3nt: TGTGCCAGCAGCTTGTTCACCGACACTGAAGCTTTCTTT
abundance: -
d_gene: -
j_gene: TRBJ1-1
v_gene: TRBV11-3

CDR3aa: CASSPGRRSSYNEQFF
CDR3nt: TGTGCCAGCAGTCCGGGACGCCGGAGCTCCTACAATGAGCAGTTCTTC
abundance: many
d_gene: -
j_gene: TRBJ2-1
v_gene: TRBV6-2/TRBV6-3

CDR3aa: CASSYVRQDGTQYF
CDR3nt: TGTGCCAGCAGTTACGTCAGGCAAGATGGGACCCAGTACTTC
abundance: many
d_gene: -
j_gene: TRBJ2-5
v_gene: TRBV6-5

CDR3aa: CASKSEYSIQPQHF
CDR3nt: TGTGCCAGCAAGAGTGAATATAGCATTCAGCCCCAGCATTTT
abundance: -
d_gene: -
j_gene: TRBJ1-5
v_gene: TRBV7-2

CDR3aa: CASSPGLTSPEQFF
CDR3nt: TGTGCCAGCTCACCTGGTTTGACTAGCCCTGAGCAGTTCTTC
abundance: many
d_gene: TRBD2
j_gene: TRBJ2-1
v_gene: TRBV18

CDR3aa: CASSYSQGPPSGNTIYF
CDR3nt: TGTGCCAGCAGTTACTCTCAGGGGCCTCCCTCTGGAAACACCATATATTTT
abundance: -
d_gene: -
j_gene: TRBJ1-3
v_gene: TRBV6-5

CDR3aa: CASSFPGEDNEQFF
CDR3nt: TGTGCCAGCAGTTTCCCGGGAGAGGACAATGAGCAGTTCTTC
abundance: many
d_gene: -
j_gene: TRBJ2-1
v_gene: TRBV12-3/TRBV12-4